The next 10 T cell receptor beta chains were all read from a single sample in a study of monozygotic twins with cystic fibrosis. Profiling relied on immunoSEQ multiplex PCR, and the TCRdb table lists in-frame clones only, not all of them. The repertoire consists of about 20,000 clones, with about 97% occurring once and the leading ten covering around 1.9%. The sample was blood. These receptor sequences come from a woman aged 25 to 39 with cystic fibrosis.

The chain is built from TRBV4-1 and TRBJ2-7, with a possible D match to TRBD1 (6 bases). This CDR3 is 13 amino acids long. CDR1 and CDR2 (germline): MGHRA, YSYEKL. V was cut by 3 bases and J by 3 bases, with 9 bases left in between. The DNA of the CDR3 is TGCGCCAGCAGCCATCAGACAGGCTACGAGCAGTACTTC. It is translated as CASSHQTGYEQYF.

The genes are TRBV7-9 and TRBJ1-6, with TRBD1 as a possible D gene (5 bases). V lost 3 bases and J 7 bases, leaving 10 bases between the germline ends. The CDR3 totals 14 residues. Germline values: CDR1 SEHNR, CDR2 FQNEAQ (reference sequence). The CDR3 DNA reads TGTGCCAGCAGCTTCCGCGACAGAAATTCACCCCTCCACTTT. This encodes CASSFRDRNSPLHF.

This rearrangement joins TRBV4-1 to TRBJ2-3, with TRBD2 identical over 9 bases. Per the germline V gene, CDR1 is MGHRA and CDR2 is YSYEKL. J gave up 5 bases and V 1 base, and 7 bases lay outside the gene matches. This CDR3 has 16 amino acids. CDR3 sequence reads: CASSQAAGGPVDTQYF. CDR3 in DNA: TGCGCCAGCAGCCAAGCGGCGGGGGGGCCGGTAGATACGCAGTATTTT.

The chain joins TRBV15 to TRBJ2-1; 7 nucleotides line up with TRBD1. This CDR3 has 16 amino acids. J was trimmed by 9 bases and V by 0 bases; bases with no gene match: 11. Looked up from germline, CDR1 is LNHNV and CDR2 is YYDKDF (reference sequence). The CDR3 here is CATSRDRGSSAGEQFF. The CDR3, as DNA: TGTGCCACCAGCAGAGACAGGGGGTCATCGGCAGGTGAGCAGTTCTTC.

The chain recombines TRBV7-8 with TRBJ2-3, with D maybe TRBD1 (5 bases). Per the germline V gene, CDR1 is SGHVS and CDR2 is FQNEAQ. The CDR3 runs 13 residues. Trimming took 5 bases from V and 3 from J, leaving 9 bases between them. CDR3 DNA: TGTGCCAGCAGCAACTACAGGACAGATACGCAGTATTTT. It codes for CASSNYRTDTQYF.

V usage is TRBV5-1 and J usage is TRBJ2-2; tentative D call: TRBD1 (5 bases). The germline CDR1 and CDR2 sequences are SGHRS and YFSETQ. CDR3 size: 15 residues. With 4 bases removed from V and 4 bases from J, the gap between germline ends came to 14 bases. Here the CDR3 reads CASSPMGLGTGELFF. DNA of the CDR3: TGCGCCAGCAGCCCCATGGGGCTCGGCACCGGGGAGCTGTTTTTT.

The chain couples TRBV6-1 to TRBJ1-2, with 11 bases that match TRBD1. The CDR3 runs to 13 residues. Germline CDR1 MNHNS, CDR2 SASEGT. The CDR3 DNA reads TGTAGGGTGGGGGACAGGGGGAACTATGGCTACACCTTC. Amino acid sequence: CRVGDRGNYGYTF.

This rearrangement joins TRBV7-2 to TRBJ1-1; 9 bases are shared with TRBD1. Germline CDR1 and CDR2: SGHTA and FQGNSA. Trimming cost V 1 base and J 7 bases; bases outside gene matches: 4. This CDR3 spans 14 amino acids. CDR3 in DNA: TGTGCCAGCAGCTTAGGACAGGGGGGAGGTGAAGCTTTCTTT. Translation gives CASSLGQGGGEAFF.

This clone was observed a single time. The rearrangement joins TRBV7-9 to TRBJ2-7, with a tentative D call TRBD1 (6 bases). Germline V lookup: CDR1 SEHNR, CDR2 FQNEAQ (reference sequence). The CDR3 covers 15 residues. With 0 bases removed from V and 2 bases from J, the gap between germline ends came to 11 bases. CDR3 in DNA: TGTGCCAGCAGCTTAGCAGGACACAGGGCCTACGAGCAGTACTTC. This encodes CASSLAGHRAYEQYF.

This chain uses TRBV28 with TRBJ2-5; TRBD1 matches 10 bases. Germline CDR1 reads MDHEN; CDR2 reads SYDVKM. The J segment lost 1 base and the V segment lost 4 bases, leaving 3 bases of the junction unmatched. The CDR3 has 15 amino acids. The CDR3 coding sequence is TGTGCCAGCAGTTCCCGACAGGGGGCCCAAGAGACCCAGTACTTC. This sequence encodes CASSSRQGAQETQYF.